The present T cell receptor beta chain was sequenced within a study of shared T cell receptors in the human thymus listed by TCRdb under 2021. Background on the whole study: The study investigated the way shared, self-reactive T-cell receptor alpha chains are produced in the human thymus.

Libraries were constructed by the immunoSEQ multiplex PCR assay. TCRdb took over this immuneACCESS table, retaining in-frame rearrangements with V and J assigned. Such tables are incomplete; in checked studies, under half of the missing clones stem from an unresolved V gene, and the remainder is unexplained. This sample comprises approximately 490,000 clones, around 78% of them detected only once. The ten biggest clones cover more than 0.01% of the sample. About this clone itself: Its binding antigen is unknown. The record has no base qualities; no much larger clone is one base away. This sample includes further DNA sequences coding for the same CDR3.

From the cysteine up to the phenylalanine, the CDR3 has a length of 11 residues. Just the 33-base CDR3 DNA is kept, in frame starting at base 1. Trimming at the junction amounts to 5 bases on V and 3 bases on J, and the germline ends lie 3 bases apart. The germline V gene gives CDR1 as SGHRS and CDR2 as YFSETQ. A further study also used this sample, focusing on human thymus T cells. Looking at the second paper: The donors were immunologically healthy infants in Finland who had open corrective cardiac surgery for congenital heart defects. Thymus tissue was collected as surgical resects that were removed during corrective cardiac surgery. Usage of V and J gene segments appeared to be biased in both the thymic and the peripheral blood repertoires. The related research found that thymic TCR repertoires overlapped highly between unrelated individuals. TCR alpha and beta repertoires from about 8 infant thymus samples and a few related peripheral blood samples were characterized in the study. The cohort included a handful of male and a couple of female infants, with donor ages spanning 7 to 244 days. Thymocytes were mechanically released from the tissue and were stored as pellets of roughly 9-30 million cells at -70 degrees C. A QIAsymphony instrument was used to extract genomic DNA from the frozen cell pellets. TCRB and TCRAD loci were amplified from a standardized quantity of quality-controlled genomic DNA using the immunoSEQ multiplex PCR assay. The V(D)J region was spanned by amplicons of a length sufficient to cover the CDR3 and to identify V and J genes. Through the commercial immunoSEQ service, the amplicons were sequenced on an Illumina platform. Corrections for primer bias and sequencing errors followed previously described methods, while TCRAD and TCRB definitions were based on the IMGT database. The repertoires were analysed using immunoSEQ Analyzer 3.0 and VDJTools for basic statistics, V/J segment usage, diversity estimates, rarefaction and pairwise overlap. Chao1, ChaoE, Efron-Thisted, Shannon and inverse Simpson indices were used to estimate diversity, which was also estimated on datasets down-sampled to the smallest sample. Repertoire overlap used strict matching of CDR3 nucleotide sequence, V gene and J gene, with Jaccard-based multidimensional scaling clustering. On average, thymus samples gave about 810,000 unique TCRB clonotypes, whereas blood samples gave roughly 80,000.

The receptor was isolated from a boy in the first two years of life with a congenital heart defect. Donor details come from another sample of the same person, matched by shared clones. The chain uses TRBV5-1 and TRBJ2-1; the D gene identity is not certain. Input material: thymocytes. At the DNA level, the sequence is TGCGCCAGCAGTAGCTACAATGAGCAGTTCTTC. Its coded protein is CASSSYNEQFF.